A single sample gave rise to the 13 T cell receptor beta chains below, sequenced in a study of T cells after somatic rescue of genetic block. TCRdb's table, derived via immunoSEQ multiplex PCR, lists solely in-frame clones and lacks some. The top ten clones hold around 1.6% of a sample with tens of thousands of clones, 90% of them seen once. Sequencing was done on a sample of peripheral blood mononuclear cells (PBMCs). These receptors all stem from a woman between 18 and 30 years old.

This clone came up once. The chain carries TRBV2 and TRBJ1-4; possibly TRBD1 for D (5 bases). From germline, CDR1 is SNHLY and CDR2 FYNNEI. Trimming cost V 7 bases and J 11 bases, with 23 bases left between them. The CDR3 runs to 15 residues. The chain's CDR3 is CASKARGPRERKLFF. In DNA form, the CDR3 reads TGTGCCAGCAAAGCTAGGGGCCCCAGGGAAAGGAAACTGTTTTTT. The variable domain in full, completed from reference TRBV2 and TRBJ1-4, reads EPEVTQTPSHQVTQMGQEVILRCVPISNHLYFYWYRQILGQKVEFLVSFYNNEISEKSEIFDDQFSVERPDGSNFTLKIRSTKLEDSAMYFCASKARGPRERKLFFGSGTQLSVL.

The chain recombines TRBV6-6 with TRBJ2-2, with 15 bases that match TRBD2. This CDR3 contains 16 residues. Germline V gives CDR1 MNHNY, CDR2 SVGAGI (reference sequence). The V segment lost 6 bases and the J segment 8 bases; nucleotides outside the gene matches: 7. CDR3 residues: CASRTGTSGRMGELFF. The DNA of the CDR3 is TGTGCCAGCAGGACTGGGACTAGCGGGAGGATGGGGGAGCTGTTTTTT.

A few counts support this clone. The chain has TRBV27 and TRBJ2-7, with 9 bases identical to TRBD1. V lost 0 bases, J lost 6 bases, and 9 bases stayed unmatched. Germline V lookup: CDR1 MNHEY, CDR2 SMNVEV (reference sequence). The CDR3 totals 16 residues. The CDR3 DNA reads as TGTGCCAGCAGTTTATCCCCGTGGGACAGGGTGGGCGAGCAGTACTTC. Translated, it gives CASSLSPWDRVGEQYF.

The J gene is TRBJ2-6, the V gene TRBV7-9; 7 bases agree with TRBD1. Trimming took 5 bases from V and 0 from J; bases not matched to a gene: 7. The CDR3 covers 17 residues. Germline V gene data show CDR1 as SEHNR and CDR2 as FQNEAQ (reference sequence). The CDR3 bases are TGTGCCAGCAGCCCCCAGACAGGGCGCTCTGGGGCCAACGTCCTGACTTTC. Its protein is CASSPQTGRSGANVLTF.

The rearrangement joins TRBV7-2 to TRBJ2-1, with D uncertain. The V end lost 5 bases, the J end lost 4 bases, and 9 bases lay between the germline ends. Per germline, CDR1 SGHTA and CDR2 FQGNSA. This CDR3 has 13 residues. CDR3 sequence (DNA): TGTGCCAGCAGCCGTAGCCGTTACAATGAGCAGTTCTTC. Protein product: CASSRSRYNEQFF.

The chain recombines TRBV19 with TRBJ1-2; D not resolved. The CDR3 sequence is 17 residues long. The germline V gene encodes CDR1 LNHDA and CDR2 SQIVND (reference sequence). V was pared by 6 bases and J by 4 bases, with 24 bases between. CDR3 sequence (DNA): TGTGCCAGTAGCCTTAAACGTCTAGGAAGGCCCCTCTATGGCTACACCTTC. It is translated as CASSLKRLGRPLYGYTF.

The V and J genes are TRBV19 and TRBJ2-3; 10 nucleotides match TRBD2. The CDR3 covers 15 residues. Trimming took 6 bases from V and 3 from J; bases not matched to a gene: 6. CDR1 and CDR2 from the germline V gene are LNHDA and SQIVND (reference sequence). The CDR3, as DNA: TGTGCCAGTAGGTCTAGCGGGAGTGGGACAGATACGCAGTATTTT. Translating it yields CASRSSGSGTDTQYF.

V is TRBV28 and J is TRBJ2-7; tentative D call: TRBD2 (5 bases). The CDR3 contains 12 residues. V dropped 8 bases and J dropped 1 base, with 9 bases sitting between them. CDR1 is MDHEN and CDR2 is SYDVKM in the germline V gene. The CDR3 DNA reads as TGTGCCAGCGGAGCGGATTCCTACGAGCAGTACTTC. Encoded protein: CASGADSYEQYF. The full variable domain, rest sourced from reference TRBV28 and TRBJ2-7, is DVKVTQSSRYLVKRTGEKVFLECVQDMDHENMFWYRQDPGLGLRLIYFSYDVKMKEKGDIPEGYSVSREKKERFSLILESASTNQTSMYLCASGADSYEQYFGPGTRLTVT.

The rearrangement joins TRBV7-9 to TRBJ2-7, with TRBD1 matching 8 bases. CDR1 SEHNR and CDR2 FQNEAQ come from the germline V gene (reference sequence). This CDR3 contains 16 residues. V was clipped by 4 bases and J by 3 bases; unmatched bases: 11. The CDR3 loop is CASSSDWGQDNYEQYF. CDR3 coding DNA: TGTGCCAGCAGCTCTGACTGGGGACAGGATAACTACGAGCAGTACTTC.

CDR3 coding DNA: TGTGCCAGCAGCTTCCCCGGGGAGCTGTTTTTT. The encoded protein is CASSFPGELFF. V usage is TRBV7-9 and J usage is TRBJ2-2; D remains ambiguous. Germline V CDR1 and CDR2: SEHNR, FQNEAQ (reference sequence). V lost 3 bases and J lost 6, with 2 bases in between. The CDR3 totals 11 residues.

This sequence joins TRBV5-4 and TRBJ1-5; 9 bases align to TRBD1. The germline V gene has CDR1 SGHNT and CDR2 YYREEE (reference sequence). Trimming took 4 bases from V and 7 from J; bases not matched to a gene: 6. There are 14 residues in the CDR3. CDR3 in DNA: TGTGCCAGCAGCCTAGGACAGGGGAAGCAGCCCCAGCATTTT. This translates into CASSLGQGKQPQHF.

The chain combines TRBV7-2 with TRBJ2-5; D may be TRBD1 (5 bases). Germline values: CDR1 SGHTA, CDR2 FQGNSA. CDR3 length: 14 amino acids. The V and J ends lost 5 bases and 2 bases respectively, with 12 bases between them. CDR3: CASSIDRGQETQYF. The CDR3 DNA reads TGTGCCAGCAGCATAGACAGAGGTCAAGAGACCCAGTACTTC. Full variable domain (outside the CDR3, taken from reference TRBV7-2 and TRBJ2-5): GAGVSQSPSNKVTEKGKDVELRCDPISGHTALYWYRQSLGQGLEFLIYFQGNSAPDKSGLPSDRFSAERTGGSVSTLTIQRTQQEDSAVYLCASSIDRGQETQYFGPGTRLLVL.

The chain is built from TRBV18 and TRBJ2-5; TRBD2 is a possible D gene (6 bases). In germline, CDR1 is KGHSH, CDR2 LQKENI. V was clipped by 3 bases and J by 5 bases, with 13 bases between them. The CDR3 consists of 14 residues. The DNA of the CDR3 is TGTGCCAGCTCACCTTCGGGAGTCCGGGAGACCCAGTACTTC. It encodes CASSPSGVRETQYF.